This note documents a single TCR beta chain sequence. No antigen is known for it. The V gene's germline CDR1 is MNHEY and CDR2 SVGAGI. V was trimmed by 6 bases and J by 7 bases, leaving 18 bases between them. The CDR3 has 14 amino acids. The data stem from a study of persistence of HIV-infected CD4 T cells. Study in general: Median time on suppressive ART was about eight years. Broader study findings: CMV- and Gag-responding cells had lower TCRbeta richness than CD3/CD28-responding cells.

This was the immunoSEQ version 4 assay in survey mode. The repertoire was sequenced with immunoSEQ multiplex PCR; TCRdb's copy has only in-frame clones and lacks some. The repertoire has approximately 12,000 clones, roughly 70% of them found once; the top ten carry roughly 15%. Stimulation used about 9.5 ug/mL lysate from CMV-infected fibroblasts. Sorting of responding CD4+ T cells relied on upregulated CD40 ligand together with CD69. A roughly 20-hour stimulation of CD8-depleted PBMCs used anti-CD28/CD49d costimulation, CD40-blocking antibody and enfuvirtide. The starting material was CD4+ T cells sorted from PBMCs after approximately 20-hour stimulation, obtained from a patient who received antiretroviral therapy. The receptor's source is an adult man with HIV who was CMV-seropositive. This chain connects TRBV6-5 to TRBJ1-2; D is undetermined. DNA for the CDR3: TGTGCCAGCAGCCAAGGACGATCGAATTTTGGCTACACCTTC. The encoded protein is CASSQGRSNFGYTF.